The TCR beta chain described here comes from a study of cytomegalovirus exposure and HLA in healthy donors. Study-wide results and caveats: Among TCR beta chains, those listed as cytomegalovirus-associated numbered around 180. Analysis was carried out at a later point, and it linked a missense DCLRE1C variant to TCR beta V- and J-gene trimming. Reportedly, a later analysis found an Asian-associated ancestry cluster had fewer N-insertions than the approximately 700-donor mean.

Germline V gives CDR1 KGHSH, CDR2 LQKENI. CDR3 size: 14 residues. V was clipped by 0 bases and J by 3 bases; unmatched bases: 1. Amplification used 60 Vbeta primers and 13 Jbeta primers. The data were produced by immunoSEQ multiplex PCR, yet TCRdb's version contains in-frame clones alone and is incomplete. Here the sample spans under 300,000 clones, about nine tenths being singletons. All donors participated as healthy donors of bone marrow. On this clone: The antigen is not known.

Sequences were obtained from PBMCs. This TCR was recovered from a girl under 10 years old in good health and CMV-seronegative. The chain recombines TRBV18 with TRBJ2-7, with 8 bases aligning to TRBD1. CDR3 sequence reads: CASSPPGQVYEQYF. In DNA, the CDR3 is TGTGCCAGCTCACCACCGGGACAGGTCTACGAGCAGTACTTC.